The clone carrying this TCR beta chain was recorded only once. Its antigen is not known. This record belongs to a study of shared clonotypes between healthy human individuals. Turning to the study itself: Each donor contributed plates that comprised three CD4 naive, three CD4 memory, two CD8 naive and one CD8 memory. General study findings and limits: Richness estimates generally favored naive over memory subsets. Represented diversity, genetic and exposure-history alike, was limited by few donors. The study's rarefaction showed incomplete sorted-subset sequencing despite large depth.

Germline values: CDR1 KGHSH, CDR2 LQKENI. The V and J ends lost 5 bases and 0 bases respectively, with 14 bases between them. The CDR3 totals 15 residues. Profiled with immunoSEQ multiplex PCR; TCRdb holds only in-frame clones, not every one. Among 1,400,000 or so clones, around 98.5% were seen once, and the ten largest hold approximately 0.38%. The rearrangement uses TRBV18 and TRBJ2-7; possible D gene TRBD1, 5 bases. The TCR originated in a man under 40 in good health. Specimen: naive CD4+ T cells sorted from blood. Stated subset: CD45RA+ positively selected. The CDR3 loop reads CASSASDISSYEQYF. In nucleotides, the CDR3 is TGTGCCAGCTCAGCTTCGGACATCAGCTCCTACGAGCAGTACTTC.